A single sample is the source of the 20 T cell receptor beta chains below, sequenced in a study of blood T cell repertoires in COVID-19. Clones were sequenced by immunoSEQ multiplex PCR, and TCRdb holds only the in-frame ones, with some missing. The repertoire includes fewer than 300,000 clones, over 75% of them detected once, and 1% to 1.3% sits in the top ten. The specimen sequenced was PBMCs or T cells enriched from blood (not recorded which). The receptors come from a woman aged 25 to 39 who had recovered from COVID-19.

Written as DNA, the CDR3 is TGTGCCAGCAGATTGGGACTAGCGGGGGCGGGCTACGAGCAGTACTTC. The encoded protein is CASRLGLAGAGYEQYF. The gene calls are TRBV7-2 and TRBJ2-7; 14 nucleotides match TRBD2. Germline lookup yields CDR1 SGHTA and CDR2 FQGNSA. This CDR3 is built from 16 residues. V gave up 6 bases and J gave up 3 bases; unmatched junction bases: 7. Complete variable domain (other parts from reference TRBV7-2 and TRBJ2-7): GAGVSQSPSNKVTEKGKDVELRCDPISGHTALYWYRQSLGQGLEFLIYFQGNSAPDKSGLPSDRFSAERTGGSVSTLTIQRTQQEDSAVYLCASRLGLAGAGYEQYFGPGTRLTVT.

The rearrangement joins TRBV6-5 to TRBJ2-7, with 7 bases that match TRBD2. The CDR3 spans 15 residues. The V gene end was trimmed by 0 bases and the J gene end by 3 bases; junction bases not matched to a gene: 5. Per the germline V gene, CDR1 is MNHEY and CDR2 is SVGAGI. The CDR3 sequence is CASSYSRDYHYEQYF. In DNA, the CDR3 is TGTGCCAGCAGTTACTCCCGGGACTACCACTACGAGCAGTACTTC.

The J gene is TRBJ2-3, the V gene TRBV2, with a weak D call TRBD2 (5 bases). The length of the CDR3 is 14 residues. Per germline, CDR1 SNHLY and CDR2 FYNNEI. V gave up 6 bases and J gave up 6 bases, with 16 bases separating them. The CDR3 DNA reads TGTGCCAGCAGGGAGGATTTCCCTTCGGATACGCAGTATTTT. Amino acid sequence: CASREDFPSDTQYF. Together with reference TRBV2 and TRBJ2-3, the CDR3 gives the full variable domain: EPEVTQTPSHQVTQMGQEVILRCVPISNHLYFYWYRQILGQKVEFLVSFYNNEISEKSEIFDDQFSVERPDGSNFTLKIRSTKLEDSAMYFCASREDFPSDTQYFGPGTRLTVL.

This CDR3 is CASSGSRSYEQYF. The CDR3, as DNA: TGTGCCAGCTCAGGATCTAGATCCTACGAGCAGTACTTC. The V and J genes are TRBV18 and TRBJ2-7, with no clear D. CDR1 and CDR2 from the germline V gene are KGHSH and LQKENI. CDR3 size: 13 residues. Deletions cut 5 bases from V and 1 base from J, with 9 bases between.

This chain links TRBV6-5 with TRBJ2-7, with D tentatively TRBD2 (5 bases). The CDR3 consists of 13 residues. CDR1 MNHEY and CDR2 SVGAGI come from the germline V gene. Trimming cost V 2 bases and J 4 bases, with 9 bases left between them. The CDR3 region is CASSYLRGYEQYF. DNA of the CDR3: TGTGCCAGCAGTTACCTTCGCGGGTACGAGCAGTACTTC.

This sequence joins TRBV3-1 (or the pseudogene TRBV3-2) and TRBJ2-2; D is unclear. CDR3 length: 14 amino acids. CDR1 and CDR2 (germline): LGHDT, YNNKEL (reference sequence). The V gene lost 1 base and the J gene lost 1 base, with 4 bases spanning the gap. CDR3 sequence reads: CASSQALNTGELFF. The DNA for the CDR3 is TGTGCCAGCAGCCAAGCCCTGAACACCGGGGAGCTGTTTTTT.

This clone appeared once. The chain joins TRBV9 to TRBJ2-2; tentatively, D is TRBD1 (6 bases). Per germline, CDR1 SGDLS and CDR2 YYNGEE. V lost 4 bases, J lost 4 bases, and 11 bases lay in between. The CDR3 runs to 14 residues. The CDR3 sequence is CASSLQGFTGELFF. In DNA, the CDR3 is TGTGCCAGCAGCTTACAGGGTTTCACCGGGGAGCTGTTTTTT. The full variable domain, with the rest looked up from reference TRBV9 and TRBJ2-2, is DSGVTQTPKHLITATGQRVTLRCSPRSGDLSVYWYQQSLDQGLQFLIQYYNGEERAKGNILERFSAQQFPDLHSELNLSSLELGDSALYFCASSLQGFTGELFFGEGSRLTVL.

With respect to this clone: Other DNA sequences in this specimen translate into the identical CDR3. The chain has TRBV7-2 and TRBJ2-2; 11 bases are shared with TRBD1. The germline gives CDR1 SGHTA, CDR2 FQGNSA. With 5 bases clipped from V and 4 bases from J, the junction kept 6 bases outside the gene matches. CDR3 length: 16 residues. CDR3 nucleotides: TGTGCCAGCAGCAGGCCGGGACAGGGGGTCACCGGGGAGCTGTTTTTT. It codes for CASSRPGQGVTGELFF.

The CDR3 sequence is CASSPDRGVNQPQHF. The CDR3 nucleotides are TGTGCCAGCTCACCAGACAGGGGAGTGAATCAGCCCCAGCATTTT. The chain couples TRBV18 to TRBJ1-5, with 8 bases aligning to TRBD1. Germline lookup yields CDR1 KGHSH and CDR2 LQKENI. The CDR3 runs 15 residues. The J segment lost 4 bases and the V segment lost 2 bases, leaving 4 bases of the junction unmatched.

The chain employs TRBV6-5 and TRBJ1-2; D gene unclear. Germline-derived CDR1 and CDR2 are MNHEY and SVGAGI. The CDR3 length is 13 residues. Trimming pared 2 bases from V and 4 bases from J, leaving 8 bases between. CDR3 sequence (DNA): TGTGCCAGCAGTTACACGGGAGCCTATGGCTACACCTTC. Its translation is CASSYTGAYGYTF.

This clone was detected only once. This chain links TRBV28 with TRBJ1-4, with D hard to call. V lost 6 bases and J lost 3, with 11 bases in between. Germline loops: CDR1 MDHEN, CDR2 SYDVKM. The CDR3 totals 14 residues. CDR3 region: CASSQPAANEKLFF. CDR3 bases: TGTGCCAGCAGCCAGCCGGCGGCTAATGAAAAACTGTTTTTT. The whole variable domain, filled in from reference TRBV28 and TRBJ1-4, reads DVKVTQSSRYLVKRTGEKVFLECVQDMDHENMFWYRQDPGLGLRLIYFSYDVKMKEKGDIPEGYSVSREKKERFSLILESASTNQTSMYLCASSQPAANEKLFFGSGTQLSVL.

The rearrangement links TRBV6-1 to TRBJ2-5; TRBD2 matches 10 bases. V was pared by 2 bases and J by 1 base, with 13 bases of the junction left unmatched. Germline V CDR1 and CDR2: MNHNS, SASEGT. There are 19 residues in the CDR3. CDR3 region: CASSEQLTGLAVFQETQYF. The CDR3 DNA reads TGTGCCAGCAGTGAACAGCTGACTGGACTAGCGGTATTCCAAGAGACCCAGTACTTC.

The chain employs TRBV12-3 or TRBV12-4 and TRBJ2-1; D ambiguous. CDR3 size: 13 residues. V was shortened by 6 bases and J by 7 bases, with 13 bases between the two germline ends. This chain's CDR3 is CASRPWARNEQFF. Written as DNA, the CDR3 is TGTGCCAGCAGACCGTGGGCCAGAAATGAGCAGTTCTTC.

The genes are TRBV11-1 and TRBJ2-7; TRBD2 agrees at 11 bases. The CDR3 sequence is 16 residues long. The V segment lost 5 bases and the J segment 6 bases; nucleotides outside the gene matches: 12. The germline V gene encodes CDR1 SGHAT and CDR2 FQDESV (reference sequence). CDR3 DNA: TGTGCCAGCAGCCCCGTGGAGGGACTAGCGGCCCTCGAGCAGTACTTC. Protein product: CASSPVEGLAALEQYF.

To note about this clone: The junction departs from the called germline gene at one end, perhaps through a read error. This CDR3 is CAWSRTSGNSGELFF. The DNA of the CDR3 is TGTGCCTGGAGTAGGACTAGCGGGAACTCCGGGGAGCTGTTTTTT. J is TRBJ2-2 and V is TRBV30, with 12 bases aligning to TRBD2. This CDR3 has 15 amino acids. Germline V gene data show CDR1 as GTSNPN and CDR2 as SVGIG (reference sequence).

In its sample, this clone was seen a few times. The rearrangement uses TRBV28 and TRBJ1-5, with 9 bases that match TRBD1. The CDR3 is made up of 17 amino acids. Germline lookup yields CDR1 MDHEN and CDR2 SYDVKM. After removal of 4 bases from V and 0 bases from J, the junction contained 7 bases not matched to a gene. CDR3 sequence reads: CASSSGTGGSSNQPQHF. CDR3 nucleotides: TGTGCCAGCAGTTCCGGTACAGGGGGCTCTAGCAATCAGCCCCAGCATTTT.

The chain links TRBV5-4 to TRBJ2-6; 7 nucleotides line up with TRBD1. Germline-derived CDR1 and CDR2 are SGHNT and YYREEE (reference sequence). The CDR3 is made up of 17 amino acids. Trimming took 3 bases from V and 1 from J; bases not matched to a gene: 7. CDR3 nucleotide sequence: TGTGCCAGCAGCTCGGGACAGTCCCCTTCTGGGGCCAACGTCCTGACTTTC. This encodes CASSSGQSPSGANVLTF.

This chain uses TRBV29-1 with TRBJ1-2; a possible D gene is TRBD1 (6 bases). The germline CDR1 and CDR2 sequences are SQVTM and ANQGSEA. The CDR3 has 14 amino acids. The V gene lost 3 bases and the J gene lost 6 bases, with 17 bases spanning the gap. This CDR3 reads CSVEAGTRGDGYTF. For the CDR3, the DNA is TGCAGCGTTGAGGCCGGGACACGTGGGGATGGCTACACCTTC. Full variable domain (remainder filled in from reference TRBV29-1 and TRBJ1-2): SAVISQKPSRDICQRGTSLTIQCQVDSQVTMMFWYRQQPGQSLTLIATANQGSEATYESGFVIDKFPISRPNLTFSTLTVSNMSPEDSSIYLCSVEAGTRGDGYTFGSGTRLTVV.

V is TRBV2 and J is TRBJ1-2; possible D gene TRBD1, 6 bases. The CDR3 covers 15 residues. Germline CDR1 SNHLY, CDR2 FYNNEI. The V end was cut by 3 bases, the J end by 7 bases, with 18 bases between. The CDR3 DNA sequence: TGTGCCAGCAGTGATTGGGGGGGCGATTTCGTTGGCTACACCTTC. Protein product: CASSDWGGDFVGYTF.

The chain recombines TRBV5-4 with TRBJ2-2; 9 bases line up with TRBD2. After removal of 5 bases from V and 0 bases from J, the junction contained 2 bases not matched to a gene. CDR3 length: 15 amino acids. Germline V gives CDR1 SGHNT, CDR2 YYREEE (reference sequence). The CDR3 sequence: CASRSSGTNTGELFF. The CDR3 DNA sequence: TGTGCCAGCAGATCTAGCGGGACGAACACCGGGGAGCTGTTTTTT.